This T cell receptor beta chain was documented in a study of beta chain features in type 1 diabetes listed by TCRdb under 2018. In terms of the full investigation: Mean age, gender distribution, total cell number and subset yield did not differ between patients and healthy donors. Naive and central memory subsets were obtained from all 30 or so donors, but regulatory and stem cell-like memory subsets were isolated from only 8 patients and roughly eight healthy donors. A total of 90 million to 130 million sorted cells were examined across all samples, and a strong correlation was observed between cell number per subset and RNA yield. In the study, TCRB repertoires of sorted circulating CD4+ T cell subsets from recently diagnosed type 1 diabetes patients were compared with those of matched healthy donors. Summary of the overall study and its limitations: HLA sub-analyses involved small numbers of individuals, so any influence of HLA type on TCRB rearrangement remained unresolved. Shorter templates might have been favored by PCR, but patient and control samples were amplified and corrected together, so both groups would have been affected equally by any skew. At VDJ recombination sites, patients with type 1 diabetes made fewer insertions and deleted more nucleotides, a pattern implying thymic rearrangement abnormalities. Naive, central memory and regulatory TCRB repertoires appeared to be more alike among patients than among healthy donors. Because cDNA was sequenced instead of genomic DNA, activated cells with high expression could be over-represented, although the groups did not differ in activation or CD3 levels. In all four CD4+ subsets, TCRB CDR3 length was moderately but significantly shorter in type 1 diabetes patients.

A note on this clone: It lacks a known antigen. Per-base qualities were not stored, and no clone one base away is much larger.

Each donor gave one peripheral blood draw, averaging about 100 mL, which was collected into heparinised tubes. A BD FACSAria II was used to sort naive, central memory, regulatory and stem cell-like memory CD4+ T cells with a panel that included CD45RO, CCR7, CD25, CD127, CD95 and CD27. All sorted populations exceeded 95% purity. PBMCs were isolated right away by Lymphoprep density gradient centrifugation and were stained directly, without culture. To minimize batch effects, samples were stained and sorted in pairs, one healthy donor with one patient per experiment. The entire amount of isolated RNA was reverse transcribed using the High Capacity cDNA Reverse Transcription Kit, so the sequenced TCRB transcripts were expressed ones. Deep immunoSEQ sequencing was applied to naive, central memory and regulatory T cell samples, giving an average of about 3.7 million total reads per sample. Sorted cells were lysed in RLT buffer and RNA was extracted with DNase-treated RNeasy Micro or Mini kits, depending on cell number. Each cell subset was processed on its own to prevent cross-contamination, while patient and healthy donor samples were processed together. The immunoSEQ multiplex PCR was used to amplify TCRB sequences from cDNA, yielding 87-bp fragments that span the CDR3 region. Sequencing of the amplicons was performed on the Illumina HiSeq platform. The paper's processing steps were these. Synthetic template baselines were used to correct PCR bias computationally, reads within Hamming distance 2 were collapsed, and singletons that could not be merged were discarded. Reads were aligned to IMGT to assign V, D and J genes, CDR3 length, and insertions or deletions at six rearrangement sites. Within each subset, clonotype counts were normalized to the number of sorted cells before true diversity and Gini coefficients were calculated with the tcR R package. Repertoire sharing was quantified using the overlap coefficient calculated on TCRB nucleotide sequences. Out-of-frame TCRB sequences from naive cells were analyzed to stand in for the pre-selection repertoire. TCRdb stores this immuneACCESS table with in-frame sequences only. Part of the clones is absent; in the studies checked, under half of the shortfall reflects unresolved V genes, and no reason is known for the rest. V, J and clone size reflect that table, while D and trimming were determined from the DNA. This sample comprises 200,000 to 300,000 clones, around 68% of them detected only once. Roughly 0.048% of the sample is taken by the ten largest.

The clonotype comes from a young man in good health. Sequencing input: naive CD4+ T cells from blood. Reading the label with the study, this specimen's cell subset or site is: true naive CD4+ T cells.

The CDR3 region: CSVVFGETQYF. The nucleotide sequence reads as follows: TGCAGCGTTGTATTTGGGGAGACCCAGTACTTC. The chain employs TRBV29-1 and TRBJ2-5, with the D gene too uncertain to name. The junction carries 8 bases between V and J, which are trimmed by 4 bases and 5 bases respectively. The CDR3, from cysteine to phenylalanine, totals 11 residues. Only the CDR3 part of the read is kept: 33 bases, read in frame from the first base. The CDR1 and CDR2 encoded by the germline V gene are SQVTM and ANQGSEA.